The 32 T cell receptor beta chains below were found in one sample sequenced in a study of OX40 agonist ivuxolimab in advanced cancers. Library preparation employed the immunoSEQ multiplex PCR assay. TCRdb carries this immuneACCESS record with in-frame sequences only. Its versions omit some clonotypes, under half of them owing to an unresolved V gene in the studies checked, with the rest unexplained. For this sample the table gives some 86,000 clones, of which roughly 94% were detected only once. The ten largest clones represent over 8.5% of the sample. This specimen consisted of CD4+ or CD8+ T cells sorted from blood, obtained in a trial of the OX40 agonist ivuxolimab. The origin of the receptors is an adult with an advanced solid tumor such as melanoma, head and neck, liver or kidney cancer.

The chain couples TRBV19 to TRBJ2-1; 7 nucleotides agree with TRBD1. Germline lookup yields CDR1 LNHDA and CDR2 SQIVND (reference sequence). CDR3 length: 14 residues. Unmatched junction bases numbered 5, after V lost 5 bases and J lost 4 bases. Here the CDR3 DNA reads TGTGCCAGTAGTCACAGGGGCCGATACAATGAGCAGTTCTTC. This encodes CASSHRGRYNEQFF.

The chain is built from TRBV7-2 and TRBJ1-1, with TRBD1 matching over 7 bases. V was pared by 5 bases and J by 1 base, with 7 bases of the junction left unmatched. Germline V CDR1 and CDR2: SGHTA, FQGNSA. There are 15 residues in the CDR3. CDR3 sequence reads: CASSQRQGANTEAFF. Here the CDR3 DNA reads TGTGCCAGCAGCCAAAGACAGGGAGCGAACACTGAAGCTTTCTTT.

The V and J genes are TRBV4-3 and TRBJ2-7; tentative D call: TRBD2 (5 bases). CDR1 is LGHNA, CDR2 YSLEER, per germline. The length of the CDR3 is 14 residues. V was trimmed by 1 base and J by 4 bases, leaving 11 bases between them. CDR3 coding DNA: TGCGCCAGCAGCCAAGGTTGGGGAGAATACGAGCAGTACTTC. The encoded protein is CASSQGWGEYEQYF.

The chain links TRBV9 to TRBJ1-4, with D tentatively TRBD1 (5 bases). From germline, CDR1 is SGDLS and CDR2 YYNGEE. Trimming cost V 3 bases and J 3 bases, with 12 bases left between them. The CDR3 extends over 15 amino acids. The CDR3 loop is CASSADSSPNEKLFF. DNA of the CDR3: TGTGCCAGCAGCGCAGACAGTTCCCCTAATGAAAAACTGTTTTTT.

This clone appeared once. V gene TRBV7-6 combines with J gene TRBJ2-1; D is uncertain. The CDR3 sequence is 15 residues long. The germline V gene has CDR1 SGHVS and CDR2 FNYEAQ. With 2 bases removed from V and 1 base from J, the gap between germline ends came to 9 bases. DNA of the CDR3: TGTGCCAGCAGCTTAAGTTCCAGTTCCTACAATGAGCAGTTCTTC. The encoded protein is CASSLSSSSYNEQFF.

The chain combines TRBV4-2 with TRBJ1-3; D remains unclear. Germline values: CDR1 LGHNA, CDR2 YNFKEQ. V lost 7 bases, J lost 4 bases, and 5 bases lay in between. This CDR3 is 11 amino acids long. CDR3: CASNNGNTIYF. CDR3 DNA sequence: TGTGCCAGCAACAACGGAAACACCATATATTTT.

The chain is built from TRBV19 and TRBJ1-1; the D is unclear. The CDR3 contains 12 residues. Per germline, CDR1 LNHDA and CDR2 SQIVND (reference sequence). The V and J ends lost 7 bases and 1 base respectively, with 7 bases between them. The CDR3 loop is CASNRGNTEAFF. The CDR3 DNA reads as TGTGCCAGTAATCGAGGGAACACTGAAGCTTTCTTT.

There are a few counts of this clone. The genes are TRBV7-9 and TRBJ1-2; D is perhaps TRBD1 (6 bases). Trimming removed 5 bases at V and 6 bases at J, with 22 bases between. The CDR3 is 16 residues long. Per the germline V gene, CDR1 is SEHNR and CDR2 is FQNEAQ (reference sequence). The chain's CDR3 is CASSPPEGRGENGYTF. As DNA, the CDR3 is TGTGCCAGCAGCCCCCCCGAGGGCAGGGGTGAGAATGGCTACACCTTC.

V usage is TRBV28 and J usage is TRBJ2-7, with a possible D match to TRBD1 (6 bases). This CDR3 has 13 amino acids. CDR1 and CDR2 (germline): MDHEN, SYDVKM. Trimming cost V 7 bases and J 6 bases, with 16 bases left between them. Here the CDR3 DNA reads TGTGCCAGCACCGTACTACAGGGTAGCGAGCAGTACTTC. It is translated as CASTVLQGSEQYF.

This clone was observed a handful of times. This chain links TRBV9 with TRBJ2-7; 11 bases align to TRBD2. Per the germline V gene, CDR1 is SGDLS and CDR2 is YYNGEE. Trimming took 4 bases from V and 0 from J; bases not matched to a gene: 3. The CDR3 is made up of 15 amino acids. CDR3: CASSPGLAASYEQYF. DNA of the CDR3: TGTGCCAGCAGCCCGGGACTAGCGGCCTCCTACGAGCAGTACTTC. Using reference TRBV9 and TRBJ2-7 for the parts outside the CDR3, the full variable domain is DSGVTQTPKHLITATGQRVTLRCSPRSGDLSVYWYQQSLDQGLQFLIQYYNGEERAKGNILERFSAQQFPDLHSELNLSSLELGDSALYFCASSPGLAASYEQYFGPGTRLTVT.

J is TRBJ2-2 and V is TRBV21-1. TRBV21-1 is a documented pseudogene. There are 17 residues in the CDR3. This CDR3 reads CASSKGVQFRASGELFF. The DNA for the CDR3 is TGTGCCAGCAGCAAAGGGGTTCAGTTCCGAGCTTCGGGGGAGCTGTTTTTT.

Details on this clone: The junction shows a germline mismatch at one end, possibly a read error. The chain couples TRBV5-6 to TRBJ1-1; no reliable D call. Germline V gene data show CDR1 as SGHDT and CDR2 as YYEEEE. The length of the CDR3 is 15 residues. The CDR3 region is CASSLAANANTKAFF. The CDR3 DNA reads as TGTGCCAGCAGCTTGGCAGCGAATGCGAACACTAAAGCTTTCTTT. Supplemented by reference TRBV5-6 and TRBJ1-1, the full variable domain reads DAGVTQSPTHLIKTRGQQVTLRCSPKSGHDTVSWYQQALGQGPQFIFQYYEEEERQRGNFPDRFSGHQFPNYSSELNVNALLLGDSALYLCASSLAANANTKAFFGQGTRLTVV.

The chain recombines TRBV2 with TRBJ2-2, with D unclear. The V gene lost 8 bases and the J gene lost 5 bases, with 12 bases spanning the gap. This CDR3 has 13 residues. CDR1 is SNHLY, CDR2 FYNNEI, per germline. This chain's CDR3 is CASEGIPTGELFF. CDR3 bases: TGTGCCAGCGAAGGAATCCCGACCGGGGAGCTGTTTTTT.

The chain carries TRBV11-2 and TRBJ2-2; D is unresolved. Germline V gene sequence: CDR1 SGHAT, CDR2 FQNNGV. V shed 7 bases and J shed 3 bases, with 15 bases lying between them. This CDR3 has 15 amino acids. The CDR3 loop is CASTIINRDTGELFF. The CDR3 nucleotides are TGTGCCAGCACCATAATAAACAGAGACACCGGGGAGCTGTTTTTT.

This chain uses TRBV5-1 with TRBJ1-3; D not resolved. The V end lost 0 bases, the J end lost 0 bases, and 10 bases lay between the germline ends. The CDR3 runs to 16 residues. CDR1 and CDR2 (germline): SGHRS, YFSETQ. The DNA for the CDR3 is TGCGCCAGCAGCTTGGAAGCAGGCCGCTCTGGAAACACCATATATTTT. The encoded protein is CASSLEAGRSGNTIYF.

V usage is TRBV2 and J usage is TRBJ2-7, with 9 bases identical to TRBD2. The V gene end was trimmed by 6 bases and the J gene end by 7 bases; junction bases not matched to a gene: 10. This CDR3 region has 14 residues. Germline lookup yields CDR1 SNHLY and CDR2 FYNNEI. CDR3 sequence reads: CASSVSGRPVEQYF. The CDR3 nucleotides are TGTGCCAGCAGCGTTAGCGGGAGACCCGTGGAGCAGTACTTC.

The sample holds one count of this clone. This chain connects TRBV9 to TRBJ2-7, with a weak D call TRBD1 (6 bases). The V end was cut by 4 bases, the J end by 0 bases, with 20 bases between. CDR3 length: 17 amino acids. CDR1 SGDLS and CDR2 YYNGEE come from the germline V gene. CDR3 residues: CASSSGEDSSSSYEQYF. CDR3 coding DNA: TGTGCCAGCAGCTCCGGTGAGGACAGCTCAAGCTCCTACGAGCAGTACTTC.

The chain combines TRBV4-2 with TRBJ2-1; D is unresolved. CDR3 size: 11 residues. V was cut by 3 bases and J by 5 bases, with 2 bases left in between. CDR1 is LGHNA, CDR2 YNFKEQ, per germline. CDR3 region: CASSHDNEQFF. Written as DNA, the CDR3 is TGTGCCAGCAGCCATGACAATGAGCAGTTCTTC.

The J gene is TRBJ2-5, the V gene TRBV28; 8 nucleotides match TRBD2. The CDR3 consists of 16 residues. Losses at the gene ends were 5 bases for V and 5 bases for J; bases not matched to a gene: 13. Germline V gene sequence: CDR1 MDHEN, CDR2 SYDVKM. The CDR3 sequence is CASSLTSADLQETQYF. DNA for the CDR3: TGTGCCAGCAGTCTGACTAGCGCCGACCTACAGGAGACCCAGTACTTC. Using reference TRBV28 and TRBJ2-5 for the parts outside the CDR3, the full variable domain is DVKVTQSSRYLVKRTGEKVFLECVQDMDHENMFWYRQDPGLGLRLIYFSYDVKMKEKGDIPEGYSVSREKKERFSLILESASTNQTSMYLCASSLTSADLQETQYFGPGTRLLVL.

CDR3 in amino acids: CASSPGRPPYYEQYF. In DNA form, the CDR3 reads TGTGCCAGCAGTCCCGGACGCCCTCCCTACTACGAGCAGTACTTC. This chain links TRBV27 with TRBJ2-7, with unresolved D. V was clipped by 5 bases and J by 3 bases, with 17 bases between them. This CDR3 has 15 residues. Germline-derived CDR1 and CDR2 are MNHEY and SMNVEV (reference sequence).

The J gene is TRBJ2-1, the V gene TRBV27; possible D gene TRBD1, 5 bases. Germline CDR1 is MNHEY and CDR2 is SMNVEV (reference sequence). V was cut by 3 bases and J by 1 base, with 7 bases left in between. The length of the CDR3 is 14 residues. CDR3 sequence (DNA): TGTGCCAGCAGTTTTAAGGGGTCCTACAATGAGCAGTTCTTC. Its protein product is CASSFKGSYNEQFF.

The rearrangement links TRBV7-7 to TRBJ2-1; no reliable D call. The germline CDR1 and CDR2 sequences are SSHAT and FNYEAQ (reference sequence). The CDR3 consists of 16 residues. Trimming shortened V by 1 base and J by 4 bases, and 14 bases separated the two germline ends. This chain's CDR3 is CASSLGTDGPYNEQFF. CDR3 in DNA: TGTGCCAGCAGCTTAGGGACGGACGGCCCATACAATGAGCAGTTCTTC.

This clone was seen once. V is TRBV5-4 and J is TRBJ1-1; no reliable D call. This CDR3 has 15 residues. V gave up 2 bases and J gave up 0 bases, with 11 bases separating them. CDR1 and CDR2 (germline): SGHNT, YYREEE (reference sequence). The CDR3 is CASSLFSAMNTEAFF. The CDR3 coding sequence is TGTGCCAGCAGCTTATTTTCAGCCATGAACACTGAAGCTTTCTTT.

The V gene is TRBV27, the J gene TRBJ2-7; D is perhaps TRBD1 or TRBD2 (5 bases each). With 3 bases removed from V and 0 bases from J, the gap between germline ends came to 12 bases. This CDR3 comprises 15 residues. In germline, CDR1 is MNHEY, CDR2 SMNVEV (reference sequence). DNA of the CDR3: TGTGCCAGCAGTTTCCGGGACGGCATCTCCTACGAGCAGTACTTC. Protein: CASSFRDGISYEQYF.

The chain recombines TRBV13 with TRBJ1-3; the D is unclear. This CDR3 spans 15 amino acids. V lost 5 bases and J 3 bases, leaving 14 bases between the germline ends. Germline V gives CDR1 PRHDT, CDR2 FYEKMQ (reference sequence). DNA of the CDR3: TGTGCCAGCAGCCTCGTTTCGGGTGTTGGAAACACCATATATTTT. This gives the protein CASSLVSGVGNTIYF. Together with reference TRBV13 and TRBJ1-3, the CDR3 gives the full variable domain: AAGVIQSPRHLIKEKRETATLKCYPIPRHDTVYWYQQGPGQDPQFLISFYEKMQSDKGSIPDRFSAQQFSDYHSELNMSSLELGDSALYFCASSLVSGVGNTIYFGEGSWLTVV.

With regard to this clone: Other DNA sequences in the same sample also yield this CDR3. The chain carries TRBV5-8 and TRBJ1-1, with 7 bases lining up with TRBD1. Losses at the gene ends were 4 bases for V and 5 bases for J; bases not matched to a gene: 2. There are 12 residues in the CDR3. CDR1 and CDR2 (germline): SGHTS, YDEGEE. Here the CDR3 reads CASSLRGTEAFF. The CDR3 DNA sequence: TGTGCCAGCAGCCTCAGGGGGACTGAAGCTTTCTTT. Supplemented by reference TRBV5-8 and TRBJ1-1, the full variable domain reads EAGVTQSPTHLIKTRGQQATLRCSPISGHTSVYWYQQALGLGLQFLLWYDEGEERNRGNFPPRFSGRQFPNYSSELNVNALELEDSALYLCASSLRGTEAFFGQGTRLTVV.

As DNA, the CDR3 is TGTGCCAGCAGCCTGGGCGGGGTTGCGGGTGAAAAACTGTTTTTT. Residues: CASSLGGVAGEKLFF. V and J are TRBV7-2 and TRBJ1-4; no definite D call. This CDR3 contains 15 residues. Looked up from germline, CDR1 is SGHTA and CDR2 is FQGNSA. Trimming took 5 bases from V and 7 from J, leaving 17 bases between them.

The rearrangement joins TRBV14 to TRBJ2-6, with 10 positions matching TRBD1. Per the germline V gene, CDR1 is SGHDN and CDR2 is FVKESK. The V segment lost 0 bases and the J segment 1 base; nucleotides outside the gene matches: 3. The CDR3 contains 18 residues. Here the CDR3 reads CASSQDGTGDSGANVLTF. The CDR3 DNA is TGTGCCAGCAGCCAAGATGGGACAGGGGATTCTGGGGCCAACGTCCTGACTTTC.

The chain combines TRBV27 with TRBJ2-5; D is perhaps TRBD1 or TRBD2 (5 bases each). The CDR3 is made up of 14 amino acids. In germline, CDR1 is MNHEY, CDR2 SMNVEV (reference sequence). V gave up 1 base and J gave up 4 bases, with 10 bases separating them. CDR3 protein: CASSLFSGTETQYF. CDR3 coding DNA: TGTGCCAGCAGTTTATTCTCGGGGACAGAGACCCAGTACTTC.

CDR3 amino acids: CASSIDINSGNTIYF. The CDR3 DNA reads as TGTGCCAGTAGTATCGACATAAACTCTGGAAACACCATATATTTT. The chain is built from TRBV19 and TRBJ1-3; no definite D call. There are 15 residues in the CDR3. Trimming shortened V by 3 bases and J by 0 bases, and 9 bases separated the two germline ends. Germline CDR1 LNHDA, CDR2 SQIVND (reference sequence).

This chain links TRBV29-1 with TRBJ2-5, with D unclear. Deletions cut 1 base from V and 5 bases from J, with 14 bases between. The CDR3 has 14 residues. Germline V gene sequence: CDR1 SQVTM, CDR2 ANQGSEA. The CDR3 region has the DNA TGCAGCGTTGAAGTCCCCCCATTCGAGGAGACCCAGTACTTC. Translating it yields CSVEVPPFEETQYF.

This chain connects TRBV28 to TRBJ1-5, with TRBD1 identical over 9 bases. The CDR3 runs to 15 residues. Germline CDR1 and CDR2: MDHEN and SYDVKM. V shed 3 bases and J 4 bases; nucleotides not matched to a gene: 4. Here the CDR3 DNA reads TGTGCCAGCAGTTTGTCCGGGACAGGGAATCAGCCCCAGCATTTT. Protein sequence: CASSLSGTGNQPQHF.